This T cell receptor beta chain was retrieved from a study of blood T cell repertoires in COVID-19 (dated by TCRdb to the early 2020s). In terms of the full investigation: Samples from collaborators originated in the United States, Italy and Spain and spanned both the acute and convalescent phases of COVID-19. The prospective study material was composed of cDNA or gDNA derived from T cells, B-cell-depleted T cells, or PBMCs. The dataset comprised deeply sampled blood TCRbeta repertoires from subjects exposed to, actively infected with, or recovered from COVID-19. The repertoires were released in a freely available public database meant as a resource for research on the immune response to SARS-CoV-2. The samples were drawn from two sources: the first 160 participants of the ongoing ImmuneRACE study, and fewer than 1,500 subjects contributed by 6 global collaborators. The sample metadata nearly always contained a de-identified subject ID, COVID-19 status, age in years and sex. HLA class I and class II types, where available, came from metadata supplied by the sample provider rather than from assay-based typing.

From cysteine to phenylalanine, the CDR3 is 15 amino acids long. Of all the DNA, just the CDR3 is kept, 45 bases in frame from base 1. Sequences SGHRS (CDR1) and YFSETQ (CDR2) are obtained from the germline V gene. V lost 2 bases and J lost 3 bases; the stretch between them is 12 bases long. TCRbeta CDR3 regions were amplified from genomic DNA by means of the immunoSEQ Assay, a bias-controlled multiplex PCR. The authors processed their data as follows. Within the assay, amplification of reference gene primers was used to estimate how many nucleated cells each sample contained. To quantify the absolute abundance of each unique TCRbeta CDR3 rearrangement, sequence reads were collapsed and filtered. For each sample, productive Simpson clonality was calculated as the square root of Simpson's diversity index across productive rearrangements. TCRdb obtained this table from immuneACCESS and retained in-frame rearrangements with V and J assigned. These tables miss some clones; where compared with another copy, unresolved V genes account for less than half of the shortfall, and the remainder is unexplained. D and trimming come from the DNA, and the V and J calls and clone size come from that table. The sample has about 280,000 clones on record, approximately 88% of them singletons. Approximately 8.8% of the sample rests with the top ten.

The collaborating institutions used their own protocols to collect whole blood in K2EDTA tubes. Collaborator samples were shipped for TCRbeta analysis as frozen whole blood, isolated PBMCs, or DNA extracted from either sample type. Overall study results and their limits: The amount of clinical and demographic metadata varied by source and participant and was provided uncurated.

Worth noting for this clone: The antigen this receptor binds is unknown. No much larger clone is present one base from it, and per-base qualities are unavailable.

The source of this sequence is a man aged 18-30 years with active or convalescent COVID-19. The sequenced sample was peripheral blood. The rearrangement combines TRBV5-1 with TRBJ2-1; the D gene is perhaps TRBD1, from 5 matching bases. The DNA is as follows: TGCGCCAGCAGCTTAGGGGCCCTAGTCTACAATGAGCAGTTCTTC. The resulting protein is CASSLGALVYNEQFF.